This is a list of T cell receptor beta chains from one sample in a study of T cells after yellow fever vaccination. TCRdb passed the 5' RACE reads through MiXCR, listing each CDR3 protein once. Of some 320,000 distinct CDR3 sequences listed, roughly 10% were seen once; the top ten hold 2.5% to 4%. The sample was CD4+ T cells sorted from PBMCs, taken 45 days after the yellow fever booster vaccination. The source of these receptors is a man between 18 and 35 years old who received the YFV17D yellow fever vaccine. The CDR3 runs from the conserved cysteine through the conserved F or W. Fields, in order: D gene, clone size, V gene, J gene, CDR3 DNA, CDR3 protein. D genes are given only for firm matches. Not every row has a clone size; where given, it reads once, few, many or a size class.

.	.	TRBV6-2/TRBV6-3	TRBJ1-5	TGTGCCAGCAGTTACGACTTCAGTCCAGATCAGCCCCAGCATTTT	CASSYDFSPDQPQHF
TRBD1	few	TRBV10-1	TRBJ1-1	TGCGCCAGCAGTGAGTCCGGACAGGGGGGAACTGAAGCTTTCTTT	CASSESGQGGTEAFF
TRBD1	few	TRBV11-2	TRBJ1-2	TGTGCCAGCAGCTTACTTTACAGGACAGGGGGTAGGGACTATGGCTACACCTTC	CASSLLYRTGGRDYGYTF
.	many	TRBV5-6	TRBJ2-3	TGTGCCAGCAGCTTATCGGGCACAGATACGCAGTATTTT	CASSLSGTDTQYF
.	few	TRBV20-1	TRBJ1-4	TGCAGTGCTACACAGGGAGGGGATGAAAAACTGTTTTTT	CSATQGGDEKLFF
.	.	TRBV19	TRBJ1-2	TGTGCCAGTATGGGGGGCCCGGCAGGCTATTATGGCTACACCTTC	CASMGGPAGYYGYTF
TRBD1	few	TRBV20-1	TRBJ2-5	TGCAGTGCTAGAGGGACAGGGTTACAAGAGACCCAGTACTTC	CSARGTGLQETQYF
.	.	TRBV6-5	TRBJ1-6	TGTGCCAGCAGCCCACCCCTGGAGGGGATGAATTCACCCCTCCACTTT	CASSPPLEGMNSPLHF
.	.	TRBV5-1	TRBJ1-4	TGCGCCAGCAGCTTGGCATTGGGTGTCACTAATGAAAAACTGTTTTTT	CASSLALGVTNEKLFF
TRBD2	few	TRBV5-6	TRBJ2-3	TGTGCCAGCAGCTTTGGACTAGCGGGGGCCTTTCGCACAGATACGCAGTATTTT	CASSFGLAGAFRTDTQYF
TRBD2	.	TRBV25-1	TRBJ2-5	TGTGCCAGACTAGCGGGGGGGCAAGAGACCCAGTACTTC	CARLAGGQETQYF
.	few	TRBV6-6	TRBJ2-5	TGTGCCAGCAGGGAAACAGGAGAGACCCAGTACTTC	CASRETGETQYF
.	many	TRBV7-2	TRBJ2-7	TGTGCCAGCAGCTTAGATTTCGGCGGGGCCAGCGAGCAGTACTTC	CASSLDFGGASEQYF
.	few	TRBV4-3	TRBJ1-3	TGCGCCAGCAGCCAAGAGAAAGGGAACAGTGGAAACACCATATATTTT	CASSQEKGNSGNTIYF
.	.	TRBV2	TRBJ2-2	TGTGCCAGTCGTTATTCCACCGGGGAGCTGTTTTTT	CASRYSTGELFF
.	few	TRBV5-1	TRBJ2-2	TGCGCCAGCAGGACTCAGGGGGGTACCGGGGAGCTGTTTTTT	CASRTQGGTGELFF
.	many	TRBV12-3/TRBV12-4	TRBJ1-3	TGTGCCAGCAATAAAGGACACTTAGGAAACACCATATATTTT	CASNKGHLGNTIYF
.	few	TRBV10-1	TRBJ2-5	TGCGCCAGCAGTGAACAGATTCCCGGGGAAGAGACCCAGTACTTC	CASSEQIPGEETQYF
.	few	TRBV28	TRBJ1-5	TGTGCCAGCAGTTTTGGGGTCGACCTACTACAGCCCCAGCATTTT	CASSFGVDLLQPQHF
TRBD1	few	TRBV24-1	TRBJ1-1	TGTGCCACCAGTTCACAGGGGGCTGGCGAATGGACTGAAGCTTTCTTT	CATSSQGAGEWTEAFF
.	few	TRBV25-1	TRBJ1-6	TGTGCCAGTACACAGGGTTTTGATTCACCCCTCCACTTT	CASTQGFDSPLHF
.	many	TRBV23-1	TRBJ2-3	TGCGCCAGCAGTCGAGGGGAGACAGATACGCAGTATTTT	CASSRGETDTQYF
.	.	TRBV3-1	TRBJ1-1	TGTGCCAGCAGCGGACTCATGAACACTGAAGCTTTCTTT	CASSGLMNTEAFF
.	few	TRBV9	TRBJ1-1	TGTGCCAGCAGCGTAGGTGTACCGAACACTGAAGCTTTCTTT	CASSVGVPNTEAFF
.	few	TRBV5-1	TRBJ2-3	TGCGCCAGCAGCTTGTTCCCCCTGGTTGGAGATACGCAGTATTTT	CASSLFPLVGDTQYF
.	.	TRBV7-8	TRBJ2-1	TGTGCCAGCAGCACTAGGGCCAAGGAGCCCCGCTCCTACAATGAGCAGTTCTTC	CASSTRAKEPRSYNEQFF
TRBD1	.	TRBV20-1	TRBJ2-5	TGCAGCCCTCCGGACAGGGGGCGAGAGACCCAGTACTTC	CSPPDRGRETQYF
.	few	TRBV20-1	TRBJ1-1	TGCAGTGCTCGGTGGCAGACCCTAGAAGCTTTCTTT	CSARWQTLEAFF
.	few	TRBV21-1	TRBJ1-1	TGTGCCAGCAGCAAAGACAGGGTGAACACTGAAGTTTTCTTT	CASSKDRVNTEVFF
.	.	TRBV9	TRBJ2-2	TGTGCCAGCAGCGTAGATCAGGCAACCGGGGAGCTGTTTTTT	CASSVDQATGELFF
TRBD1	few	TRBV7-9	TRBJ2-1	TGTGCCAGCAGCGCCGGACAGGGGTACAATGAGCAGTTCTTC	CASSAGQGYNEQFF
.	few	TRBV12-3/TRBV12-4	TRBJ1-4	TGTGCCAGCAGTCCCCCCGGGACCTTTAATGAAAAACTGTTTTTT	CASSPPGTFNEKLFF
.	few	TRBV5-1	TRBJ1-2	TGCGCCAGCAGCTGGTATAATGGGAACTATGGCTACACCTTC	CASSWYNGNYGYTF